The 22 T cell receptor beta chains listed next were all sequenced from one sample in a study. The sorted Tregs were CD4+CD25+CD127-/low cells. MiXCR, run by TCRdb on the 5' RACE reads, gives a single entry per CDR3 protein. The sample lists 7,500 to 10,000 distinct CDR3 sequences; roughly 25% were seen once. Sequencing was done on a sample of Tregs sorted from blood. These receptors were obtained from a female donor with breast cancer.

This clonotype is judged medium-sized (0.01 to 0.1%). This sequence joins TRBV24-1 and TRBJ2-7, with D perhaps TRBD1 (7 bases). V was shortened by 7 bases and J by 3 bases, with 15 bases between the two germline ends. The CDR3 spans 14 residues. Germline CDR1 KGHDR, CDR2 SFDVKD. The CDR3 region is CATSPAGQNYEQYF. The CDR3 nucleotides are TGTGCCACCAGCCCCGCGGGACAGAACTACGAGCAGTACTTC.

By share, this clonotype ranks as medium-sized. This chain joins TRBV6-1 and TRBJ1-1, with a weak D call TRBD1 (5 bases). The length of the CDR3 is 13 residues. Trimming left V 6 bases short and J 5 bases short, with 13 bases between. CDR1 is MNHNS and CDR2 is SASEGT in the germline V gene. CDR3 loop: CASRPPGGTEAFF. CDR3 sequence (DNA): TGTGCCAGCAGACCCCCGGGGGGTACTGAAGCTTTCTTT.

The chain combines TRBV7-9 with TRBJ2-3; 12 positions match TRBD2. CDR3 size: 15 residues. Germline V gene data show CDR1 as SEHNR and CDR2 as FQNEAQ (reference sequence). V dropped 5 bases and J dropped 3; count of bases not matched to a gene: 3. CDR3 DNA: TGTGCCAGCAGCCTGACTAGCGGGAGAACAGATACGCAGTATTTT. Its translation is CASSLTSGRTDTQYF.

This clonotype was counted between two and nine times. The V and J genes are TRBV7-2 and TRBJ2-7; 11 bases fit TRBD1. The trim removed 1 base at V and 8 bases at J, leaving 4 bases unmatched. This CDR3 spans 14 amino acids. The germline CDR1 and CDR2 sequences are SGHTA and FQGNSA. CDR3 DNA: TGTGCCAGCAGCTTAGAGGGACAGGGGGGCCAGCAGTACTTC. It codes for CASSLEGQGGQQYF.

This clonotype rates as medium-sized. The genes are TRBV9 and TRBJ2-3; the D gene is possibly TRBD2 (5 bases). V was cut by 5 bases and J by 0 bases, with 16 bases left in between. Germline CDR1 and CDR2: SGDLS and YYNGEE. The CDR3 extends over 16 amino acids. The DNA for the CDR3 is TGTGCCAGCAGTACGACTAAGGTTTTGAGCACAGATACGCAGTATTTT. This encodes CASSTTKVLSTDTQYF.

This clonotype is deemed medium-sized. The V and J genes are TRBV10-3 and TRBJ1-1; D is perhaps TRBD1 (5 bases). CDR3 length equals 15 residues. Germline assignment: CDR1 ENHRY and CDR2 SYGVKD. V was shortened by 2 bases and J by 0 bases, with 10 bases between the two germline ends. CDR3 sequence reads: CAISERQTMNTEAFF. In DNA form, the CDR3 reads TGTGCCATCAGTGAGCGACAGACCATGAACACTGAAGCTTTCTTT.

This clonotype appeared many times. The CDR3 sequence: CSFRTGNTEAFF. CDR3 in DNA: TGCAGCTTTCGGACAGGGAACACTGAAGCTTTCTTT. J is TRBJ1-1 and V is TRBV29-1; 7 nucleotides align to TRBD1. J lost 1 base, V lost 8 bases, and 4 bases had no gene match. This CDR3 is 12 amino acids long. Looked up from germline, CDR1 is SQVTM and CDR2 is ANQGSEA.

By sample share, this clonotype is medium-sized (0.01 to 0.1%). The rearrangement joins TRBV12-3 or TRBV12-4 to TRBJ2-1; D is unclear. The length of the CDR3 is 13 residues. V was pared by 2 bases and J by 6 bases, with 8 bases between. The CDR3 protein is CASSLLVINEQFF. The CDR3 DNA sequence: TGTGCCAGCAGTTTACTAGTAATCAATGAGCAGTTCTTC.

This clonotype turned up a few times. This chain links TRBV5-4 with TRBJ2-7, with TRBD2 matching over 9 bases. The germline CDR1 and CDR2 sequences are SGHNT and YYREEE (reference sequence). This CDR3 is built from 18 residues. V trimming: 0 bases; J trimming: 4 bases; junction bases outside the gene matches: 14. The CDR3 loop is CASSLAIKSGLATYEQYF. The CDR3 DNA follows: TGTGCCAGCAGCTTGGCGATTAAATCGGGACTAGCAACTTACGAGCAGTACTTC.

At least ten counts were recorded for this clonotype. The rearrangement uses TRBV5-1 and TRBJ2-7; 8 bases are shared with TRBD2. This CDR3 region has 16 residues. CDR1 is SGHRS, CDR2 YFSETQ, per germline. V lost 1 base, J lost 1 base, and 7 bases stayed unmatched. CDR3 sequence reads: CASSLKAGGRSYEQYF. The CDR3 region has the DNA TGCGCCAGCAGCTTGAAAGCTGGCGGGAGGTCCTACGAGCAGTACTTC.

This clonotype rates as large. The V call is TRBV5-1, the J call TRBJ2-5; D is perhaps TRBD1 or TRBD2 (6 bases each). This CDR3 comprises 15 residues. V lost 0 bases and J 2 bases, leaving 11 bases between the germline ends. Germline V lookup: CDR1 SGHRS, CDR2 YFSETQ. This CDR3 reads CASSLERGVQETQYF. CDR3 DNA: TGCGCCAGCAGCTTGGAGAGGGGGGTACAAGAGACCCAGTACTTC.

The J gene is TRBJ1-2, the V gene TRBV7-9; D not certain. Germline V gives CDR1 SEHNR, CDR2 FQNEAQ (reference sequence). This CDR3 is 13 amino acids long. The V end lost 2 bases, the J end lost 5 bases, and 9 bases lay between the germline ends. CDR3 nucleotides: TGTGCCAGCAGCTTAAGGGAGGAGTATGGCTACACCTTC. This codes for CASSLREEYGYTF.

A word on this clonotype: This CDR3 is missing its conserved last phenylalanine or tryptophan, likely due to a read error. The V gene is TRBV9, the J gene TRBJ2-1; D may be TRBD1 or TRBD2 (5 bases each). Germline CDR1 reads SGDLS; CDR2 reads YYNGEE. This CDR3 spans 17 amino acids. Trimming took 1 base from V and 0 from J, leaving 14 bases between them. The CDR3 DNA reads TGTGCCAGCAGCGTATGGGGGAGCAGTAGCTCCTACAATGAGCAGTTCCTC. Amino acid sequence: CASSVWGSSSSYNEQFL.

This clonotype was detected many times. V gene TRBV20-1 combines with J gene TRBJ2-7, with 8 bases matching TRBD2. The CDR3 runs 15 residues. CDR1 and CDR2 from the germline V gene are DFQATT and SNEGSKA (reference sequence). Losses at the gene ends were 6 bases for V and 4 bases for J; bases not matched to a gene: 14. The CDR3 sequence: CSAVSTGTRGYEQYF. CDR3 bases: TGCAGTGCCGTTTCGACCGGGACTAGGGGTTACGAGCAGTACTTC.

This clonotype was counted a few times. This could be a read error, since a much larger clone is one nucleotide away. This chain joins TRBV6-1 and TRBJ2-7; TRBD2 is a possible D gene (6 bases). Germline loops: CDR1 MNHNS, CDR2 SASEGT. CDR3 size: 13 residues. Trimming stripped 3 bases from V and 4 bases from J, with 10 bases between. This CDR3 is CASSDYGGYEQYF. CDR3 DNA sequence: TGTGCCAGCAGTGATTACGGGGGTTACGAGCAGTACTTC.

This clonotype was detected ten times or more. The CDR3 DNA follows: TGTGCCAGCTCACCACCCCGACAGGGCACCTCTGGAAACACCATATATTTT. Amino acids: CASSPPRQGTSGNTIYF. The gene calls are TRBV18 and TRBJ1-3; 7 nucleotides line up with TRBD1. The V gene's germline CDR1 is KGHSH and CDR2 LQKENI. J gave up 0 bases and V 0 bases, and 5 bases lay outside the gene matches. CDR3 length: 17 amino acids. Based on the CDR3 plus reference TRBV18 and TRBJ1-3, the full variable domain is NAGVMQNPRHLVRRRGQEARLRCSPMKGHSHVYWYRQLPEEGLKFMVYLQKENIIDESGMPKERFSAEFPKEGPSILRIQQVVRGDSAAYFCASSPPRQGTSGNTIYFGEGSWLTVV.

This clonotype was counted ten times or more. The genes are TRBV7-9 and TRBJ1-5, with 7 positions matching TRBD1. With 5 bases clipped from V and 6 bases from J, the junction kept 4 bases outside the gene matches. The length of the CDR3 is 13 residues. Germline CDR1 is SEHNR and CDR2 is FQNEAQ (reference sequence). The CDR3 coding sequence is TGTGCCAGCAGCCCTCAGGGGGGTCAGCCCCAGCATTTT. Protein sequence: CASSPQGGQPQHF. Complete variable domain (other parts from reference TRBV7-9 and TRBJ1-5): DTGVSQNPRHKITKRGQNVTFRCDPISEHNRLYWYRQTLGQGPEFLTYFQNEAQLEKSRLLSDRFSAERPKGSFSTLEIQRTEQGDSAMYLCASSPQGGQPQHFGDGTRLSIL.

This clonotype showed up many times. The chain has TRBV2 and TRBJ2-7; TRBD2 might be the D (5 bases). Germline V gives CDR1 SNHLY, CDR2 FYNNEI. This CDR3 is 13 amino acids long. V dropped 6 bases and J dropped 9 bases, with 18 bases sitting between them. CDR3: CASRTISVVGQYF. DNA for the CDR3: TGTGCCAGCAGGACTATATCGGTGGTGGGGCAGTACTTC.

At least ten counts were recorded for this clonotype. This chain connects TRBV28 to TRBJ1-2; the match to TRBD1 covers 12 bases. Trimming at V came to 6 bases and at J to 0 bases, leaving 2 bases not matched to a gene. The germline gives CDR1 MDHEN, CDR2 SYDVKM. The length of the CDR3 is 15 residues. The chain's CDR3 is CASRGQGASNYGYTF. The DNA for the CDR3 is TGTGCCAGCAGGGGACAGGGGGCGTCTAACTATGGCTACACCTTC.

The J gene is TRBJ1-1, the V gene TRBV4-1; D not certain. The germline V gene has CDR1 MGHRA and CDR2 YSYEKL. The V end was cut by 0 bases, the J end by 1 base, with 6 bases between. CDR3 length equals 14 residues. The CDR3 nucleotides read TGCGCCAGCAGCCAAGATGCAGGGAACACTGAAGCTTTCTTT. This sequence encodes CASSQDAGNTEAFF.

In its sample, this clonotype ranks as large (0.1 to 1%). CDR3 loop: CASSVGTDDQPQHF. The CDR3 bases are TGTGCCAGCAGCGTTGGGACAGATGATCAGCCCCAGCATTTT. The rearrangement joins TRBV9 to TRBJ1-5; 7 positions agree with TRBD1. CDR1 and CDR2 from the germline V gene are SGDLS and YYNGEE. V was clipped by 2 bases and J by 5 bases; unmatched bases: 4. The CDR3 sequence is 14 residues long.

This clonotype was seen repeatedly, ten times or more. The V call is TRBV7-6, the J call TRBJ2-1; 7 nucleotides match TRBD1. Germline CDR1 and CDR2: SGHVS and FNYEAQ. V lost 1 base to trimming and J lost 3 bases; unmatched junction nucleotides: 6. This CDR3 has 16 amino acids. DNA for the CDR3: TGTGCCAGCAGCTTAGTCGGGGCAGGGGGCTACAATGAGCAGTTCTTC. Translation: CASSLVGAGGYNEQFF.